This record looks at one TCR beta chain sequence and its context. This sample is part of a study of T cell changes during pregnancy in multiple sclerosis. The repertoire was sequenced with immunoSEQ multiplex PCR; TCRdb's copy has only in-frame clones and lacks some. The sample lists more than 35,000 clones; 90% were seen once. V lost 1 base and J lost 6; bases outside the gene matches: 4. CDR3 size: 15 residues. Per germline, CDR1 SGHTA and CDR2 FQGNSA. The rearrangement links TRBV7-2 to TRBJ2-1; 9 bases are shared with TRBD2. This TCR was sampled from a female donor with multiple sclerosis, enrolled in a pregnancy study. The starting material was CD4+ T cells from peripheral blood mononuclear cells, obtained in the second trimester of pregnancy. The CDR3 region is CASSLGGAGGNEQFF. The CDR3 DNA reads as TGTGCCAGCAGCTTAGGAGGAGCGGGAGGCAATGAGCAGTTCTTC. Full variable domain (missing parts from reference TRBV7-2 and TRBJ2-1): GAGVSQSPSNKVTEKGKDVELRCDPISGHTALYWYRQSLGQGLEFLIYFQGNSAPDKSGLPSDRFSAERTGGSVSTLTIQRTQQEDSAVYLCASSLGGAGGNEQFFGPGTRLTVL.